This T cell receptor (beta chain) was sequenced in a study of T cell repertoires in cytomegalovirus infection. Study summary: Well-studied HLA-B-restricted CMV epitopes were used in the study alongside recently identified HLA-C-restricted ones. CMV infection and matching HLA type were both indicated by public TCR beta signatures. Study-wide findings and caveats: Individuals carrying CMV plus the relevant HLA were identified by cumulative frequency of public TCR beta families. The study found HLA-C-restricted CMV-specific TCR beta clonotypes dominating the ex vivo response.

The CDR3 is made up of 19 amino acids. The germline CDR1 and CDR2 sequences are MNHEY and SVGEGT. V was clipped by 4 bases and J by 2 bases, with 24 bases between them. One entry per CDR3 protein results from TCRdb running MiXCR on the reads. The sample holds 50,000 to 60,000 distinct CDR3 sequences, about 18% seen once. This clonotype was seen a few times. Its antigen is still unknown. This TCR was sampled from a human donor in good health (CMV status not recorded). Some clones in this sample may be carry-over from other donors' samples. Sequenced material: CD8+ T cells from cultured PBMCs, taken from culture after CMV antigen stimulation. The chain uses TRBV6-2 or TRBV6-3 and TRBJ1-5; D is ambiguous. The CDR3: CASSSPARFRENGNQPQHF. As DNA, the CDR3 is TGTGCCAGCAGTTCCCCCGCAAGGTTTCGCGAGAATGGCAATCAGCCCCAGCATTTT.